Listed below are T cell receptor beta chains from one sample, sequenced in a study of breast tumors, draining lymph nodes, adjacent tissues. TCRdb processed the multiplex PCR reads anew with MiXCR; each CDR3 protein has one entry. The sample carries 150,000 to 250,000 distinct CDR3 sequences, about 32% recorded once. The specimen sequenced was axillary lymph node tissue. These receptors were obtained from a female donor with breast cancer. Some clones in this sample may be carry-over from other donors' samples. Both conserved end residues are part of each CDR3. A D gene is named only where the DNA matches it firmly. Where a row states a size, it is once, few, many or the class of an expanded clone; other rows omit it.

size: many
length: 15
V: TRBV19
D: TRBD2
J: TRBJ2-4
DNA: TGTGCCAGTGGACTAGCGGGAGGGGCCGGAGCCATTCAGTACTTC
CDR3: CASGLAGGAGAIQYF

size: many
length: 15
V: TRBV2
D: TRBD1
J: TRBJ2-1
DNA: TGTGCCAGCAGTGTGCAAGGGGGCGCCTACAATGAGCAGTTCTTC
CDR3: CASSVQGGAYNEQFF

size: many
length: 15
V: TRBV20-1
D: TRBD2
J: TRBJ2-3
DNA: TGCAGTGCTAGAGATAGTGCGGGGGGGCCGTATACGCAGTATTTT
CDR3: CSARDSAGGPYTQYF

size: NA
length: 17
V: TRBV29-1
D: NA
J: TRBJ1-2
DNA: TGCAGCGTCGCACTAGCGGGAGAACAGGGAGGGGACTATGGCTACACCTTC
CDR3: CSVALAGEQGGDYGYTF

size: many
length: 17
V: TRBV11-2
D: TRBD1
J: TRBJ2-5
DNA: TGTGCCAGCAGCTTGGGCCCAAGACAGGGGGCTAGAGAGACCCAGTACTTC
CDR3: CASSLGPRQGARETQYF

size: NA
length: 15
V: TRBV19
D: TRBD2
J: TRBJ2-6
DNA: TGTGCCAGTAGTTGGAGACTAGCGGGGGCCAACGTCCTGACTTTC
CDR3: CASSWRLAGANVLTF

size: once
length: 15
V: TRBV14
D: NA
J: TRBJ1-6
DNA: TGTGCCAGCAGCGAAGCCCCGGGGTCCCATCCACTCTCCCACTTT
CDR3: CASSEAPGSHPLSHF

size: many
length: 12
V: TRBV11-3
D: NA
J: TRBJ2-7
DNA: TGTGCCAGCAGCCCGAACAACTACGAGCAGTACTTC
CDR3: CASSPNNYEQYF

size: NA
length: 19
V: TRBV5-1
D: TRBD1
J: TRBJ2-3
DNA: TGCGCCAGTAGCCCCATCGGGACAGGGGAGGCCGCCGGCACAGATACGCAGTATTTT
CDR3: CASSPIGTGEAAGTDTQYF

size: many
length: 13
V: TRBV5-1
D: TRBD1
J: TRBJ2-7
DNA: TGCGCCAGCAGCGCACGGACAGGGGATGCGCAGTACTTC
CDR3: CASSARTGDAQYF

size: NA
length: 15
V: TRBV19
D: TRBD1
J: TRBJ2-2
DNA: TGTGCCAGTAGTACCTGGACAGGGGGCGCCGGGGAGCTGTTTTTT
CDR3: CASSTWTGGAGELFF

size: NA
length: 13
V: TRBV10-3
D: TRBD1
J: TRBJ2-7
DNA: TGTGCCGCGCACGGACAGGGGATGTCCGAGCAGTACTTC
CDR3: CAAHGQGMSEQYF

size: many
length: 15
V: TRBV28
D: NA
J: TRBJ1-3
DNA: TGTGCCAGCAGTCTACGGGGGGCTGGTGGAAACACCATATATTTT
CDR3: CASSLRGAGGNTIYF

size: NA
length: 20
V: TRBV2
D: TRBD1
J: TRBJ1-6
DNA: TGTGCCAGCAGCGAGGGACCCGTCCGCACCGGGACAGGAGCCAATTCCCCCCTCCACTTT
CDR3: CASSEGPVRTGTGANSPLHF

size: many
length: 17
V: TRBV6-6
D: TRBD1
J: TRBJ2-6
DNA: TGTGCCAGCAGCCCCGGGACAGGCCGCCCTGAGGCCAACGTCCTGACTTTC
CDR3: CASSPGTGRPEANVLTF

size: NA
length: 16
V: TRBV10-3
D: TRBD1
J: TRBJ1-2
DNA: TGTGCCATCAGAGTCCTACAGGGGGATGCTAACTATGGCTACACCTTC
CDR3: CAIRVLQGDANYGYTF

size: many
length: 14
V: TRBV10-3
D: TRBD2
J: TRBJ2-1
DNA: TGTGCCATCAGGAGCGGGGGGGGATACAATGAGCAGTTCTTC
CDR3: CAIRSGGGYNEQFF

size: many
length: 14
V: TRBV9
D: NA
J: TRBJ2-3
DNA: TGTGCCAGCAGCGTACGAACTAACACAGATACGCAGTATTTT
CDR3: CASSVRTNTDTQYF

size: NA
length: 13
V: TRBV4-1
D: NA
J: TRBJ1-1
DNA: TGCGCCAGCAGCCAAGATCGGGGGGGCCGTGCTTTCTTT
CDR3: CASSQDRGGRAFF

size: many
length: 15
V: TRBV5-4
D: TRBD1
J: TRBJ1-4
DNA: TGTGCCAGCAGCCCCGACAGGGCGGCTAATGAAAAACTGTTTTTT
CDR3: CASSPDRAANEKLFF

size: NA
length: 17
V: TRBV7-9
D: NA
J: TRBJ2-5
DNA: TGTGCCAGCAGCTTGATACAGGGGATGGCCGGGGGGGAGACCCAGTACTTC
CDR3: CASSLIQGMAGGETQYF

size: once
length: 16
V: TRBV4-1
D: TRBD1
J: TRBJ2-3
DNA: TGCGCCAGCAGCACAACCGGGGGACAGGGTTTCAATGAGCAGTATTTT
CDR3: CASSTTGGQGFNEQYF

size: many
length: 14
V: TRBV19
D: TRBD1
J: TRBJ1-2
DNA: TGTGCCAGTAGTCCCGGGACAGGGACCCATGGCTACACCTTC
CDR3: CASSPGTGTHGYTF

size: many
length: 12
V: TRBV6-5
D: NA
J: TRBJ2-5
DNA: TGTGCCAGCAGTTACGGGAAGGAGACCCAGTACTTC
CDR3: CASSYGKETQYF

size: many
length: 14
V: TRBV12-3/TRBV12-4
D: NA
J: TRBJ2-7
DNA: TGTGCCAGCAGTTTAGTAGACCGGGACAACGAGCAGTACTTC
CDR3: CASSLVDRDNEQYF

size: few
length: 14
V: TRBV7-2
D: NA
J: TRBJ1-3
DNA: TGTGCCAGCAGAATAGGCAACTCTGGAAGCACCATATATTTT
CDR3: CASRIGNSGSTIYF

size: many
length: 13
V: TRBV5-1
D: NA
J: TRBJ2-1
DNA: TGCGCCAGCAGCGTTGAGGGGATTGATGAGCAGTTCTTC
CDR3: CASSVEGIDEQFF

size: NA
length: 16
V: TRBV5-1
D: NA
J: TRBJ1-1
DNA: TGCGCCAGCAGCTCCGGGGTTGGACAGATGAACACTGAAGCTTTCTTT
CDR3: CASSSGVGQMNTEAFF

size: many
length: 13
V: TRBV2
D: NA
J: TRBJ1-2
DNA: TGTGCCAGCAGTGAAAACAGTCCCTATGGCTACACCTTC
CDR3: CASSENSPYGYTF

size: many
length: 13
V: TRBV9
D: NA
J: TRBJ1-2
DNA: TGTGCCAGCAGCGTACTAGGGGGCTATGGCTACACCTTC
CDR3: CASSVLGGYGYTF

size: many
length: 14
V: TRBV7-2
D: NA
J: TRBJ2-7
DNA: TGTGCCAGCAGCTTATTCACGGCGTCCCACGAGCAGTACTTC
CDR3: CASSLFTASHEQYF

size: NA
length: 15
V: TRBV5-8
D: NA
J: TRBJ2-3
DNA: TGTGCCAGCAGCTTGGTCGCTTCCGACACAGATACGCAGTATTTT
CDR3: CASSLVASDTDTQYF